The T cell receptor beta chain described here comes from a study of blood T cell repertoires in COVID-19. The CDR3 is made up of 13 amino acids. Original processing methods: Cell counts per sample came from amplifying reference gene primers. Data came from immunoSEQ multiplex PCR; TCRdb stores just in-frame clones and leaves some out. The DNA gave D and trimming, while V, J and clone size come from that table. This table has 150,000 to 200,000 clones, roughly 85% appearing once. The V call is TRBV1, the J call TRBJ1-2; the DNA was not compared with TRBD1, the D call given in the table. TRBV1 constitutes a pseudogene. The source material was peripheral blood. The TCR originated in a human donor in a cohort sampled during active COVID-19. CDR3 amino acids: CTSRRQGRDGYTF. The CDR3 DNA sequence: TGCACCAGCCGAAGACAGGGGCGAGATGGCTACACCTTC.